This paragraph reports one TCR beta chain. Trimming removed 3 bases at V and 3 bases at J, with 11 bases between. Germline V lookup: CDR1 SQVTM, CDR2 ANQGSEA. There are 13 residues in the CDR3. The data belong to a study of Ad26.COV2.S vaccination and SARS-CoV-2 variants. As to treatment: roughly 19 received Ad26.COV2.S at low or high dose, single or two shots; a few received placebo; per-sample allocation not given. Day 63 after the first vaccine or placebo injection was the time point for sampling. Assay used: immunoSEQ multiplex PCR; TCRdb lists only in-frame clones, some missing. The sample lists under 550,000 clones; around 89% were seen once.

The origin of this receptor is a person aged 18-60 years who received the Ad26.COV2.S COVID-19 vaccine or a placebo. Sequencing was performed on peripheral blood, taken in a trial of Ad26.COV2.S vaccine versus placebo. The rearrangement links TRBV29-1 to TRBJ1-2; D may be TRBD1 (6 bases). The CDR3 is CSVETGADYGYTF. DNA of the CDR3: TGCAGCGTTGAGACGGGGGCGGACTATGGCTACACCTTC.